What follows are 6 T cell receptor beta chains derived from one specimen sequenced in a study of blood T cell repertoires in COVID-19. Profiling relied on immunoSEQ multiplex PCR, and the TCRdb table lists in-frame clones only, not all of them. The data contain around 140,000 clones, over 70% of them seen just once; the ten biggest clones take up 37%. The specimen was peripheral blood. The receptors derive from a man aged 50-60 years who had recovered from COVID-19.

The chain has TRBV11-2 and TRBJ2-7; possible D gene TRBD1, 6 bases. The germline V and J ends were trimmed by 1 base and 1 base, with 14 bases remaining between them. The CDR3 covers 16 residues. CDR1 is SGHAT and CDR2 is FQNNGV in the germline V gene. The CDR3: CASSLVSGHLSYEQYF. The CDR3 coding sequence is TGTGCCAGCAGCTTAGTTTCGGGACACCTTTCCTACGAGCAGTACTTC.

This clone was seen once. The V and J genes are TRBV18 and TRBJ2-7, with a weak D call TRBD2 (6 bases). The CDR3 is 13 residues long. Germline CDR1 KGHSH, CDR2 LQKENI. Deletions cut 5 bases from V and 2 bases from J, with 10 bases between. CDR3 in amino acids: CASSARETYEQYF. DNA for the CDR3: TGTGCCAGCTCAGCCCGGGAGACCTACGAGCAGTACTTC.

This chain links TRBV7-9 with TRBJ2-1; D ambiguous. Germline V gene sequence: CDR1 SEHNR, CDR2 FQNEAQ (reference sequence). Between the trimmed V and J ends, which lost 2 bases and 3 bases, there was a span of 8 bases. The length of the CDR3 is 14 residues. CDR3: CASSLLSVYNEQFF. The DNA for the CDR3 is TGTGCCAGCAGCTTATTATCTGTCTACAATGAGCAGTTCTTC.

The chain uses TRBV7-7 and TRBJ2-2; D gene ambiguous. The V gene lost 3 bases and the J gene lost 5 bases, with 7 bases spanning the gap. This CDR3 is built from 13 residues. Germline CDR1 reads SSHAT; CDR2 reads FNYEAQ (reference sequence). The CDR3 coding sequence is TGTGCCAGCAGCTTCTCCGTGACCGGGGAGCTGTTTTTT. Its translation is CASSFSVTGELFF.

The genes are TRBV5-1 and TRBJ2-1; a possible D gene is TRBD1 (6 bases). The CDR3 totals 16 residues. Germline V gene data show CDR1 as SGHRS and CDR2 as YFSETQ. Trimming took off 4 bases at V and 0 bases at J, with 14 bases between the two ends. The CDR3 DNA sequence: TGCGCCAGCAGCCCCCGGGGACAAACCTCCTACAATGAGCAGTTCTTC. This translates into CASSPRGQTSYNEQFF.

The count of this clone is one. The chain links TRBV5-4 to TRBJ2-1, with 11 nucleotides matching TRBD2. The CDR3 is 15 residues long. Germline trimming cut 3 bases from V and 7 bases from J; bases unmatched to any gene: 6. From germline, CDR1 is SGHNT and CDR2 YYREEE (reference sequence). The DNA for the CDR3 is TGTGCCAGCAGCTCGCCGGGACTAGCGGTGAATGAGCAGTTCTTC. Protein: CASSSPGLAVNEQFF.